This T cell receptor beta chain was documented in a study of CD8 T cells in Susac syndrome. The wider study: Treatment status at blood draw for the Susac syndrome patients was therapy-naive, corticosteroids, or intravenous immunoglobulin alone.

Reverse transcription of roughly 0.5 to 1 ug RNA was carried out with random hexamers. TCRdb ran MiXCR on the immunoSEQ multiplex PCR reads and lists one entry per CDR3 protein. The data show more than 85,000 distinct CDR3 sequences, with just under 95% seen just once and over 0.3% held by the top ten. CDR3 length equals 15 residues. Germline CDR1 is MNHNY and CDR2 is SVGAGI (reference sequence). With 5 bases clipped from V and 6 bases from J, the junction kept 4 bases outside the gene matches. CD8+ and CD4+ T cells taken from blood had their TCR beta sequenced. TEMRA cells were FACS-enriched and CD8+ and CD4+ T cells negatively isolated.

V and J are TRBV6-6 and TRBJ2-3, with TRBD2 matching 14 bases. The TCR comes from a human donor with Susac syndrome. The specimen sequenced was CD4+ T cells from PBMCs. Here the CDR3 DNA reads TGTGCCAGCAGTGGGACTAGCGGGGGCGTGGATACGCAGTATTTT. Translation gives CASSGTSGGVDTQYF.